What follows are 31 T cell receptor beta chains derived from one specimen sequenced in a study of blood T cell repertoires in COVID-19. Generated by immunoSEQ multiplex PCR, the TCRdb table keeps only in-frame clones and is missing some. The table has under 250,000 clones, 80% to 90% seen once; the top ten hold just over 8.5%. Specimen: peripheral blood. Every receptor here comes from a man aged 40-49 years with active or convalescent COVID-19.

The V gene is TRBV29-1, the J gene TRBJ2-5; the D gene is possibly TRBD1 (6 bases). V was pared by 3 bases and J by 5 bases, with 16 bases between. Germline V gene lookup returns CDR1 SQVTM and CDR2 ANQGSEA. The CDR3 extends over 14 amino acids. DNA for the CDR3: TGCAGCGTTGACCGGGGAACAGGGACGGAGACCCAGTACTTC. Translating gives CSVDRGTGTETQYF.

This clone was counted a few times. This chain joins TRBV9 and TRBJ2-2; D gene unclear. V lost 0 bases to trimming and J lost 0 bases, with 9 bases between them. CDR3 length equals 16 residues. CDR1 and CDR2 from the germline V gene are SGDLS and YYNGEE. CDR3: CASSVASPTNTGELFF. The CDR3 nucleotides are TGTGCCAGCAGCGTAGCTAGTCCTACGAACACCGGGGAGCTGTTTTTT.

The DNA of the CDR3 is TGTGCCAGTAGACCGACTAGCGGGGCGACCTACGAGCAGTACTTC. Protein: CASRPTSGATYEQYF. The genes are TRBV19 and TRBJ2-7, with TRBD2 matching 11 bases. CDR3 length: 15 amino acids. Germline V gene data show CDR1 as LNHDA and CDR2 as SQIVND (reference sequence). Unmatched junction bases numbered 6, after V lost 6 bases and J lost 2 bases.

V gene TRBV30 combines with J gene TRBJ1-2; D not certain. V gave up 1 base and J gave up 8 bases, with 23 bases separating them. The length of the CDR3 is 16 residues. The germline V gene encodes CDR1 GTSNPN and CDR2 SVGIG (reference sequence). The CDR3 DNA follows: TGTGCCTGGAGTGCGTTTGGCGGATGGAACCCTAGCGGCTACACCTTC. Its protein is CAWSAFGGWNPSGYTF.

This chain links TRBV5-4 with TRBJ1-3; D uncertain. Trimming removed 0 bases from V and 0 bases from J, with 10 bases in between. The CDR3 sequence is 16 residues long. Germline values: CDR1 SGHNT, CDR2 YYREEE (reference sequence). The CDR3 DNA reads TGTGCCAGCAGCTTGGGTGGTCGAGACTCTGGAAACACCATATATTTT. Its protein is CASSLGGRDSGNTIYF.

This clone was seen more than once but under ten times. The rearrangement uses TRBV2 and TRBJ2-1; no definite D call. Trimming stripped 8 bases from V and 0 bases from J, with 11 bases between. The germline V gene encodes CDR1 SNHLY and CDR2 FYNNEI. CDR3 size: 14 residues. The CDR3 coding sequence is TGTGCCAGCGCGTTTCTCAACTCCTACAATGAGCAGTTCTTC. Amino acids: CASAFLNSYNEQFF.

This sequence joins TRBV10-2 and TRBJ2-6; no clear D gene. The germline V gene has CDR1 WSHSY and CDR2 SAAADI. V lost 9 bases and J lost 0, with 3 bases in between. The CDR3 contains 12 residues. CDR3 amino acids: CASNSGANVLTF. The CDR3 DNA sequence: TGCGCCAGTAACTCTGGGGCCAACGTCCTGACTTTC.

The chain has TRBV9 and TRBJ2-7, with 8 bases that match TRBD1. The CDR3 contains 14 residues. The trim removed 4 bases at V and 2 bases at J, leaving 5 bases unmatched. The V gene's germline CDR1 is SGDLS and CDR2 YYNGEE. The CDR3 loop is CASSSRTGTYEQYF. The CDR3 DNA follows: TGTGCCAGCAGCTCCCGGACAGGGACCTACGAGCAGTACTTC.

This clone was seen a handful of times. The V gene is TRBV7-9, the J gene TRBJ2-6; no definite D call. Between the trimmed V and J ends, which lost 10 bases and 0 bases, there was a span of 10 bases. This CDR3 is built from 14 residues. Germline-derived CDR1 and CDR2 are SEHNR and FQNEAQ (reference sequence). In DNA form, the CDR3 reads TGTGCCACCCCGCGATACTCTGGGGCCAACGTCCTGACTTTC. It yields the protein CATPRYSGANVLTF.

The CDR3, as DNA: TGTGCCAGCAGCCAGACAGGGGACCACGAGCAGTACTTC. Its protein product is CASSQTGDHEQYF. The genes are TRBV7-9 and TRBJ2-7, with 8 bases lining up with TRBD1. Germline V gene data show CDR1 as SEHNR and CDR2 as FQNEAQ (reference sequence). Unmatched junction bases numbered 5, after V lost 5 bases and J lost 5 bases. CDR3 size: 13 residues.

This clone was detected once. The DNA for the CDR3 is TGCGCCAGCAGCCCGGTCGGGGGATTCAATGAAGCTTTCTTT. It yields the protein CASSPVGGFNEAFF. This chain links TRBV5-1 with TRBJ1-1, with D tentatively TRBD1 (5 bases). This CDR3 has 14 amino acids. V gave up 4 bases and J gave up 7 bases, with 17 bases separating them. CDR1 and CDR2 (germline): SGHRS, YFSETQ.

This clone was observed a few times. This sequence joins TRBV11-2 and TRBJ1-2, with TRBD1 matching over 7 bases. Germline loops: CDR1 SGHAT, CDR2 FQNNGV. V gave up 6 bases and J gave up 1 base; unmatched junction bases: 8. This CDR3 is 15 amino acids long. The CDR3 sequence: CASSQAGQLNYGYTF. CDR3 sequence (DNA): TGTGCCAGCAGTCAGGCGGGACAGCTTAACTATGGCTACACCTTC. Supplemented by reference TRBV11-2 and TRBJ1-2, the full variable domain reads EAGVAQSPRYKIIEKRQSVAFWCNPISGHATLYWYQQILGQGPKLLIQFQNNGVVDDSQLPKDRFSAERLKGVDSTLKIQPAKLEDSAVYLCASSQAGQLNYGYTFGSGTRLTVV.

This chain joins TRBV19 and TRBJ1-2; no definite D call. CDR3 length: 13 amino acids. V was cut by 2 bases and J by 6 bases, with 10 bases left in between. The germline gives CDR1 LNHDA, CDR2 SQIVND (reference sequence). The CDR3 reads CASSIRESDGYTF. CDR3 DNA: TGTGCCAGTAGTATAAGGGAGAGCGATGGCTACACCTTC. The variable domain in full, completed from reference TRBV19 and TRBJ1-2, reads DGGITQSPKYLFRKEGQNVTLSCEQNLNHDAMYWYRQDPGQGLRLIYYSQIVNDFQKGDIAEGYSVSREKKESFPLTVTSAQKNPTAFYLCASSIRESDGYTFGSGTRLTVV.

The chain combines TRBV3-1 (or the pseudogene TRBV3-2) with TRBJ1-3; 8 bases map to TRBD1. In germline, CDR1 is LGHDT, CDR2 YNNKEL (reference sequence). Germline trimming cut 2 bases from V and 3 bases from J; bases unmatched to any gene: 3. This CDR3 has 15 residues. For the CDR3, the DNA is TGTGCCAGCAGCCAACATACAGGGGGTGGAAACACCATATATTTT. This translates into CASSQHTGGGNTIYF.

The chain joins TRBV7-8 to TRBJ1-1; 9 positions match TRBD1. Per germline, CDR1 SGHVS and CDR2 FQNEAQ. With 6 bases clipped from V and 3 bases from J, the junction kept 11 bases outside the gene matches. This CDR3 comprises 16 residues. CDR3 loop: CASRSGTGNVYTEAFF. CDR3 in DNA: TGTGCCAGCAGATCCGGGACAGGGAATGTTTACACTGAAGCTTTCTTT.

The CDR3 spells CASSQSNYGYTF. The CDR3 bases are TGTGCCAGCAGCCAATCGAACTATGGCTACACCTTC. The chain recombines TRBV14 with TRBJ1-2; D is unclear. The CDR3 loop spans 12 amino acids. Germline values: CDR1 SGHDN, CDR2 FVKESK. With 2 bases removed from V and 2 bases from J, the gap between germline ends came to 3 bases.

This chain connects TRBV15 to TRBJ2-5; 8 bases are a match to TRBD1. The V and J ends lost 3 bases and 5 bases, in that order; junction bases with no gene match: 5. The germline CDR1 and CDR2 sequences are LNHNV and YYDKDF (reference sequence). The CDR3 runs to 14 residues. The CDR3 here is CATSSQGALETQYF. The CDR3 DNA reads TGTGCCACCAGCAGTCAGGGGGCTCTCGAGACCCAGTACTTC.

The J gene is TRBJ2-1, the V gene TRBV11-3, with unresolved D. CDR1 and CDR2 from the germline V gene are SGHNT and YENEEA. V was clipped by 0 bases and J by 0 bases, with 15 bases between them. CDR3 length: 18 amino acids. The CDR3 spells CASSLDLGSTVSYNEQFF. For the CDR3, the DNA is TGTGCCAGCAGCTTAGATCTAGGTAGCACGGTCTCCTACAATGAGCAGTTCTTC.

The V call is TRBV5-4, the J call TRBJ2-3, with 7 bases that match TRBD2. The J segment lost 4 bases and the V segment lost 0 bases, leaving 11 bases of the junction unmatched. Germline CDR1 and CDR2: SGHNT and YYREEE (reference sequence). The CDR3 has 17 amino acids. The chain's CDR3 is CASSLAGGSSGPDTQYF. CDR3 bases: TGTGCCAGCAGCTTGGCCGGGGGTTCTAGCGGACCAGATACGCAGTATTTT.

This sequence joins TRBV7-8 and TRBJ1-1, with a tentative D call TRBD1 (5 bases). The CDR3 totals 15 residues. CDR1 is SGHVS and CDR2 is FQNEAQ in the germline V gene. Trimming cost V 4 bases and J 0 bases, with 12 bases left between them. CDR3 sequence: CASSSQGLMNTEAFF. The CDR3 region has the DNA TGTGCCAGCAGCTCCCAGGGACTCATGAACACTGAAGCTTTCTTT.

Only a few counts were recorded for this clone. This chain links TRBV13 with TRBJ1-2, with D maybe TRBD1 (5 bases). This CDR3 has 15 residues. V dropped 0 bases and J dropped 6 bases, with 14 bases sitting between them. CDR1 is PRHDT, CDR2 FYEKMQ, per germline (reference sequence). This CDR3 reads CASSLGRTNHHGYTF. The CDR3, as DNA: TGTGCCAGCAGCTTAGGCCGGACAAACCATCATGGCTACACCTTC.

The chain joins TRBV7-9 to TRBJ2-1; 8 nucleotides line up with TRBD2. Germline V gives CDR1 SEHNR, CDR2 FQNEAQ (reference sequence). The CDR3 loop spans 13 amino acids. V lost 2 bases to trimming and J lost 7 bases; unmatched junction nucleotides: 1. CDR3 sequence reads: CASSLSGRNEQFF. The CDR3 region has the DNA TGTGCCAGCAGCTTAAGCGGGAGAAATGAGCAGTTCTTC.

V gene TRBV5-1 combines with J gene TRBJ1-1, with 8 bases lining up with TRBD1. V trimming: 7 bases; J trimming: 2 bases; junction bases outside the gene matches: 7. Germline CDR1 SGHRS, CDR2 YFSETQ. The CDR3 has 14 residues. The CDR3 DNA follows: TGCGCCAGCTCTGGCGGGACAGGAAACACTGAAGCTTTCTTT. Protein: CASSGGTGNTEAFF.

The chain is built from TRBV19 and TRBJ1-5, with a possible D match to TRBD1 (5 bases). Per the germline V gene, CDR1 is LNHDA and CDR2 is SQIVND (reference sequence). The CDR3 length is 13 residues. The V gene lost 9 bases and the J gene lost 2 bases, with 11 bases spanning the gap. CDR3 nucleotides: TGTGCCAGCCGGGACTGGGGCAATCAGCCCCAGCATTTT. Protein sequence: CASRDWGNQPQHF.

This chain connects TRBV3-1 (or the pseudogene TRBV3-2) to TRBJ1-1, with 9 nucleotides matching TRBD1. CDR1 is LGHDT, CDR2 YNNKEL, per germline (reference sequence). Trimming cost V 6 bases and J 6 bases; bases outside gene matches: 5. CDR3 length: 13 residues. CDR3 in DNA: TGTGCCAGCAGAGAGGACAGGGGCTCTGAAGCTTTCTTT. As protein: CASREDRGSEAFF.

CDR3 nucleotides: TGCGCCAGCAGCTTTACTAGCGGCCAAAATGAGCAGTTCTTC. Encoded protein: CASSFTSGQNEQFF. The V and J genes are TRBV5-1 and TRBJ2-1; TRBD2 matches at 8 bases. The CDR3 covers 14 residues. V lost 2 bases, J lost 7 bases, and 5 bases stayed unmatched. Germline values: CDR1 SGHRS, CDR2 YFSETQ.

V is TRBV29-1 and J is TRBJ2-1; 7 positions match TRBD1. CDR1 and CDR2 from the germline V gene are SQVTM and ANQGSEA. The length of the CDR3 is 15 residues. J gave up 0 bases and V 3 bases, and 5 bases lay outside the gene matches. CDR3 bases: TGCAGCGTTGAGGGACAGTCGAGCTCCTACAATGAGCAGTTCTTC. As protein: CSVEGQSSSYNEQFF.

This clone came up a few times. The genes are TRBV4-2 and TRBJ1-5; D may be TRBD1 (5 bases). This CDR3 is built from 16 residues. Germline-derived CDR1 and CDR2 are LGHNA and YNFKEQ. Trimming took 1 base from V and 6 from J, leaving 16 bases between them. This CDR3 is CASSQAVHQGGQPQHF. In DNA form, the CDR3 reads TGTGCCAGCAGCCAAGCCGTTCATCAGGGAGGTCAGCCCCAGCATTTT.

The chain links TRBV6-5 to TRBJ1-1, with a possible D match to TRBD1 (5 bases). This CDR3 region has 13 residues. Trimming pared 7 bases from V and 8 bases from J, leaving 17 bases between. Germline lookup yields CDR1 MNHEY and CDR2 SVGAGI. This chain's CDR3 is CASKVGVGGEAFF. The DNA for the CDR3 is TGTGCCAGCAAGGTGGGAGTGGGGGGAGAAGCTTTCTTT.

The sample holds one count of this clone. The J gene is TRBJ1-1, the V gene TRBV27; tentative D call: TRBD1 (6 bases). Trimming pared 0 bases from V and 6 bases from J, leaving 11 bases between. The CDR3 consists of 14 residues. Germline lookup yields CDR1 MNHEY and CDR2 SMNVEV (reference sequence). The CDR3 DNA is TGTGCCAGCAGTTTATCCCCAGGGGTATCTGAAGCTTTCTTT. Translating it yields CASSLSPGVSEAFF.

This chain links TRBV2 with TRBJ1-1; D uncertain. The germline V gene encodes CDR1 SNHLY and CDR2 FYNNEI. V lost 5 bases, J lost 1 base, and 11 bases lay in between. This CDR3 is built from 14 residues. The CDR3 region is CASSRGQENTEAFF. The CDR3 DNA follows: TGTGCCAGCAGTAGAGGCCAAGAGAACACTGAAGCTTTCTTT. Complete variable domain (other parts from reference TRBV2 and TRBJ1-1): EPEVTQTPSHQVTQMGQEVILRCVPISNHLYFYWYRQILGQKVEFLVSFYNNEISEKSEIFDDQFSVERPDGSNFTLKIRSTKLEDSAMYFCASSRGQENTEAFFGQGTRLTVV.